Each of the 19 T cell receptor beta chains below was sequenced from the same sample in a study of blood T cell repertoires in COVID-19 (TCRdb year 2020). The method was the immunoSEQ multiplex PCR assay. TCRdb provides this immuneACCESS table in a form limited to in-frame rearrangements. Some clones are lacking; in checked studies, under half of them reflect an unresolved V gene, and why the rest are absent is not known. This sample comprises 140,000 to 150,000 clones, about nine tenths of them detected only once. The ten top clones hold around 4.2% of the sample. The sequenced material came from PBMCs or T cells enriched from blood (not recorded which). These receptors were collected from a man aged 50 or older who had recovered from COVID-19.

The chain combines TRBV28 with TRBJ1-3; D possibly corresponds to TRBD1 (6 bases). Trimming cost V 4 bases and J 0 bases, with 7 bases left between them. Per the germline V gene, CDR1 is MDHEN and CDR2 is SYDVKM. The CDR3 runs to 14 residues. The CDR3 protein is CASSWGLSGNTIYF. The CDR3 nucleotides read TGTGCCAGCAGTTGGGGGCTCTCTGGAAACACCATATATTTT.

The chain employs TRBV5-8 and TRBJ2-1, with 12 bases fitting TRBD2. The V and J ends lost 4 bases and 7 bases, in that order; junction bases with no gene match: 6. Germline loops: CDR1 SGHTS, CDR2 YDEGEE. The CDR3 runs to 15 residues. The chain's CDR3 is CASSTGTSGRNEQFF. The CDR3 DNA sequence: TGTGCCAGCAGCACCGGGACTAGCGGGCGGAATGAGCAGTTCTTC.

This chain links TRBV30 with TRBJ1-3; weak D call: TRBD1 (5 bases). The V and J ends lost 1 base and 4 bases respectively, with 14 bases between them. The CDR3 length is 15 residues. Germline-derived CDR1 and CDR2 are GTSNPN and SVGIG (reference sequence). The CDR3 nucleotides are TGTGCCTGGAGTGGCCCCCGGTCAGGGGGAAACACCATATATTTT. Protein product: CAWSGPRSGGNTIYF. The variable domain in full, completed from reference TRBV30 and TRBJ1-3, reads SQTIHQWPATLVQPVGSPLSLECTVEGTSNPNLYWYRQAAGRGLQLLFYSVGIGQISSEVPQNLSASRPQDRQFILSSKKLLLSDSGFYLCAWSGPRSGGNTIYFGEGSWLTVV.

The chain combines TRBV21-1 with TRBJ2-3; the D call TRBD2 from the table was never checked on the DNA. TRBV21-1 is an annotated pseudogene. The CDR3 length is 16 residues. CDR3 in DNA: TGTGCCAGCAGCATTGGGAGGTCGAAGCCCACAGATACGCAGTATTTT. Its protein is CASSIGRSKPTDTQYF.

The CDR3 protein is CASSERQTEGYTF. The CDR3 coding sequence is TGTGCCAGCTCAGAAAGACAGACGGAAGGCTACACCTTC. The genes are TRBV18 and TRBJ1-2; the D gene is possibly TRBD1 (5 bases). Germline V gives CDR1 KGHSH, CDR2 LQKENI. Trimming took off 5 bases at V and 8 bases at J, with 15 bases between the two ends. This CDR3 has 13 amino acids.

This chain links TRBV6-2 or TRBV6-3 with TRBJ2-3; no clear D. V was pared by 3 bases and J by 9 bases, with 13 bases between. The CDR3 runs 13 residues. Germline values: CDR1 MNHEY, CDR2 SVGEGT. The CDR3 sequence is CASSYRFDSTQYF. CDR3 bases: TGTGCCAGCAGTTATCGGTTCGATAGCACGCAGTATTTT.

The chain links TRBV6-2 or TRBV6-3 to TRBJ1-6, with 7 nucleotides matching TRBD1. V was pared by 4 bases and J by 5 bases, with 2 bases of the junction left unmatched. The CDR3 sequence is 14 residues long. Germline CDR1 is MNHEY and CDR2 is SVGEGT. The CDR3 DNA sequence: TGTGCCAGCAGTTCCGGGACAGATAATTCACCCCTCCACTTT. This sequence encodes CASSSGTDNSPLHF.

CDR3 sequence (DNA): TGTGCCAGCAGTTTAAAGCCCCCGAGCTCTGGAAACACCATATATTTT. Translation: CASSLKPPSSGNTIYF. The gene calls are TRBV27 and TRBJ1-3, with no clear D. Germline values: CDR1 MNHEY, CDR2 SMNVEV (reference sequence). The length of the CDR3 is 16 residues. The ends were cut back, 2 bases at V and 0 bases at J, with 11 bases in the middle.

The V call is TRBV9, the J call TRBJ1-1; D is undetermined. CDR1 and CDR2 (germline): SGDLS, YYNGEE. Deletions cut 7 bases from V and 3 bases from J, with 10 bases between. There are 12 residues in the CDR3. In DNA form, the CDR3 reads TGTGCCAGCGGCTTCCGTGACACTGAAGCTTTCTTT. Protein: CASGFRDTEAFF.

This chain uses TRBV28 with TRBJ2-7, with 11 positions matching TRBD1. The CDR3 is 14 amino acids. Trimming cost V 6 bases and J 3 bases; bases outside gene matches: 4. Germline CDR1 reads MDHEN; CDR2 reads SYDVKM. CDR3 protein: CASRLGTGGYEQYV. In nucleotides, the CDR3 is TGTGCCAGCAGGCTCGGGACAGGGGGCTACGAGCAGTACGTC.

J is TRBJ2-7 and V is TRBV7-2, with TRBD2 matching 10 bases. The CDR3 covers 17 residues. The germline gives CDR1 SGHTA, CDR2 FQGNSA. J gave up 3 bases and V 4 bases, and 12 bases lay outside the gene matches. The CDR3, as DNA: TGTGCCAGCAGCTCTAAACTAGCGGGGATATCTGACTACGAGCAGTACTTC. It specifies CASSSKLAGISDYEQYF. Full variable domain (outside the CDR3, taken from reference TRBV7-2 and TRBJ2-7): GAGVSQSPSNKVTEKGKDVELRCDPISGHTALYWYRQSLGQGLEFLIYFQGNSAPDKSGLPSDRFSAERTGGSVSTLTIQRTQQEDSAVYLCASSSKLAGISDYEQYFGPGTRLTVT.

V usage is TRBV6-5 and J usage is TRBJ1-5; 9 bases align to TRBD1. Germline CDR1 reads MNHEY; CDR2 reads SVGAGI. The CDR3 length is 14 residues. V shed 6 bases, J shed 3 bases, and the junction held 3 bases outside the gene matches. Written as DNA, the CDR3 is TGTGCCAGCAGCAAACAGGGGGCCAATCAGCCCCAGCATTTT. Amino acid sequence: CASSKQGANQPQHF.

Only a few counts were recorded for this clone. The chain has TRBV5-1 and TRBJ2-5; 9 nucleotides agree with TRBD2. V dropped 6 bases and J dropped 0; count of bases not matched to a gene: 6. CDR1 SGHRS and CDR2 YFSETQ come from the germline V gene. This CDR3 has 15 residues. DNA for the CDR3: TGCGCCAGCACGATAGCGGGAGTAAACCAAGAGACCCAGTACTTC. Its protein product is CASTIAGVNQETQYF.

This clone appeared a few times. The chain uses TRBV18 and TRBJ2-5; 9 nucleotides align to TRBD2. Germline V CDR1 and CDR2: KGHSH, LQKENI. The junction had 5 bases not matched to a gene; V was cut back by 2 bases and J by 4 bases. This CDR3 has 15 residues. CDR3 sequence reads: CASSPSSGGRETQYF. The CDR3 DNA reads as TGTGCCAGCTCACCATCCAGCGGGGGGAGAGAGACCCAGTACTTC.

The chain has TRBV2 and TRBJ1-1, with a possible D match to TRBD1 (5 bases). The CDR3 contains 14 residues. V was trimmed by 5 bases and J by 3 bases, leaving 13 bases between them. Germline lookup yields CDR1 SNHLY and CDR2 FYNNEI. CDR3 sequence reads: CASSREGRDTEAFF. The CDR3 DNA reads as TGTGCCAGCAGTAGGGAGGGGCGGGACACTGAAGCTTTCTTT.

The chain couples TRBV30 to TRBJ1-2, with D perhaps TRBD1 (6 bases). Germline loops: CDR1 GTSNPN, CDR2 SVGIG (reference sequence). The V end lost 3 bases, the J end lost 6 bases, and 17 bases lay between the germline ends. The CDR3 is 14 residues long. The CDR3 bases are TGTGCCTGGAGAATCTCAGGGGCCTCCGATGGCTACACCTTC. Protein sequence: CAWRISGASDGYTF.

V is TRBV21-1 and J is TRBJ2-1; TRBD2, the table's D call, was not compared with the DNA. TRBV21-1 is an annotated pseudogene. The CDR3 sequence is 15 residues long. CDR3 sequence reads: CASTLRSSGYNEQFF. The CDR3 DNA sequence: TGTGCCAGCACCCTGAGGTCTAGCGGCTACAATGAGCAGTTCTTC.

V gene TRBV19 combines with J gene TRBJ2-3; TRBD2 might be the D (6 bases). The CDR3 has 16 residues. The V and J ends lost 6 bases and 0 bases respectively, with 16 bases between them. Germline V CDR1 and CDR2: LNHDA, SQIVND (reference sequence). The CDR3 nucleotides are TGTGCCAGTAGCTCCGGGCCGGGGAGGAGCACAGATACGCAGTATTTT. It codes for CASSSGPGRSTDTQYF.

CDR3 nucleotides: TGCAGTGCTAGTATGCTGAGGGCGACAGGGGGCTTCCATGGCTACACCTTC. It is translated as CSASMLRATGGFHGYTF. This chain uses TRBV20-1 with TRBJ1-2; TRBD1 matches 10 bases. This CDR3 region has 17 residues. The germline gives CDR1 DFQATT, CDR2 SNEGSKA (reference sequence). V dropped 3 bases and J dropped 6; count of bases not matched to a gene: 16.